These 2 T cell receptor beta chains came from one sample sequenced in a study of OX40 agonist ivuxolimab in advanced cancers. Clones were read by immunoSEQ multiplex PCR, and TCRdb kept only the in-frame ones, dropping some. The sample shows about 37,000 clones, approximately 80% of them seen only once. The starting material was CD4+ or CD8+ T cells sorted from blood, obtained in a trial of the OX40 agonist ivuxolimab. All receptors derive from an adult with an advanced solid tumor such as melanoma, head and neck, liver or kidney cancer.

V and J are TRBV4-1 and TRBJ2-1, with 12 bases fitting TRBD2. Germline lookup yields CDR1 MGHRA and CDR2 YSYEKL. The V gene end was trimmed by 4 bases and the J gene end by 4 bases; junction bases not matched to a gene: 2. This CDR3 region has 15 residues. Here the CDR3 reads CASSPGTSGYNEQFF. CDR3 coding DNA: TGCGCCAGCAGCCCCGGGACTAGCGGGTACAATGAGCAGTTCTTC.

This chain connects TRBV11-3 to TRBJ2-5, with 9 bases matching TRBD2. The CDR3 runs to 15 residues. V was pared by 2 bases and J by 5 bases, with 6 bases of the junction left unmatched. Germline lookup yields CDR1 SGHNT and CDR2 YENEEA. The CDR3 region is CASSLRLAGWETQYF. CDR3 bases: TGTGCCAGCAGCTTACGGCTAGCGGGGTGGGAGACCCAGTACTTC.